Presented here are 14 T cell receptor beta chains from one specimen sequenced in a study of T cell clusters in autoimmune cytopenias. Tens of thousands of genome equivalents of blood DNA were amplified for TRB. TRB was amplified by touch-down multiplex PCR, primer pools A and B combined. TCRdb reprocessed the multiplex PCR reads and reports one entry per CDR3 protein, with no DNA. The sample includes some 2,000 distinct CDR3 sequences. These same data were also listed under a study on T cell repertoires in aging, cancer and after chemotherapy.

Material: peripheral blood. These receptors came from a human donor with an autoimmune cytopenia or autoimmune hepatitis (not recorded which).

Measured by frequency, this clonotype is medium-sized (0.01 to 0.1%). J is TRBJ2-1 and V is TRBV30. The CDR3 has 13 amino acids. Germline V CDR1 and CDR2: GTSNPN, SVGIG (reference sequence). CDR3 amino acids: CARGGSSYNEQFF. Using reference TRBV30 and TRBJ2-1 for the parts outside the CDR3, the full variable domain is SQTIHQWPATLVQPVGSPLSLECTVEGTSNPNLYWYRQAAGRGLQLLFYSVGIGQISSEVPQNLSASRPQDRQFILSSKKLLLSDSGFYLCARGGSSYNEQFFGPGTRLTVL.

This clonotype registers medium-sized by frequency. This rearrangement joins TRBV5-5 to TRBJ2-1; TCRdb's D call of TRBD1 is untestable without DNA. The CDR3 covers 15 residues. Germline values: CDR1 SGHKS, CDR2 YYEKEE (reference sequence). The CDR3 here is CASSSGGNLGNEQFF.

According to its frequency, this clonotype is large. The rearrangement joins TRBV29-1 to TRBJ2-2; TCRdb reports TRBD1, a call that lacks DNA to check it against. Germline CDR1 SQVTM, CDR2 ANQGSEA. The length of the CDR3 is 13 residues. The CDR3: CSAGTGRGGELFF.

By frequency, this clonotype registers large (0.1 to 1%). The chain carries TRBV29-1 and TRBJ2-7; TCRdb calls TRBD1, which cannot be checked without DNA. Germline V lookup: CDR1 SQVTM, CDR2 ANQGSEA. CDR3 length equals 13 residues. The chain's CDR3 is CSAKTVSSYEQYF.

This sequence joins TRBV5-4 and TRBJ2-5; TCRdb proposes TRBD1, but this gene call is untestable without DNA. Germline V gene data show CDR1 as SGHNT and CDR2 as YYREEE (reference sequence). The CDR3 has 16 amino acids. CDR3 in amino acids: CASSFRKVGRQETQYF.

This clonotype registers medium-sized by frequency. V and J are TRBV30 and TRBJ2-3; as DNA is missing, the TRBD2 call by TCRdb cannot be tested. This CDR3 region has 15 residues. CDR1 and CDR2 from the germline V gene are GTSNPN and SVGIG (reference sequence). The CDR3 loop is CAWSDSGVFTDTQYF.

This chain uses TRBV12-3 or TRBV12-4 with TRBJ1-5; TCRdb lists TRBD1, though no DNA is available to test this call. This CDR3 comprises 16 residues. The CDR3: CASSFAAGGRYQPQHF.

The chain couples TRBV6-5 to TRBJ2-7. The CDR3 extends over 15 amino acids. Germline CDR1 MNHEY, CDR2 SVGAGI. Here the CDR3 reads CASSSSHLRTYEQYF.

The chain couples TRBV7-6 to TRBJ2-2; TCRdb names TRBD1, which stays unverified in the absence of DNA. There are 14 residues in the CDR3. In germline, CDR1 is SGHVS, CDR2 FNYEAQ. The CDR3 region is CASSLRGTTGELFF.

The V call is TRBV13, the J call TRBJ1-1. Per the germline V gene, CDR1 is PRHDT and CDR2 is FYEKMQ (reference sequence). This CDR3 comprises 14 residues. This CDR3 is CASRPLGGDTEAFF.

The chain uses TRBV5-1 and TRBJ2-3; TCRdb lists TRBD2, though no DNA is available to test this call. There are 15 residues in the CDR3. Germline-derived CDR1 and CDR2 are SGHRS and YFSETQ. The CDR3 protein is CASSSGSSGLDTQYF.

The chain uses TRBV2 and TRBJ1-5. CDR1 SNHLY and CDR2 FYNNEI come from the germline V gene. The CDR3 has 14 amino acids. The CDR3 spells CASHPNGGNQPQHF.

The V and J genes are TRBV6-5 and TRBJ2-2; the TCRdb D gene call, TRBD2, has no DNA to confirm it. The CDR3 extends over 14 amino acids. Germline V CDR1 and CDR2: MNHEY, SVGAGI. CDR3 in amino acids: CASRPGTLTGELFF.

This chain links TRBV19 with TRBJ1-1; the D call from TCRdb, TRBD1, cannot be confirmed without DNA. Germline CDR1 and CDR2: LNHDA and SQIVND (reference sequence). CDR3 size: 13 residues. CDR3 loop: CATRTGKNTEAFF.